The clone carrying this T cell receptor (beta chain) was found once. As to treatment: around 19 received Ad26.COV2.S at low or high dose, single or two shots; several received placebo; per-sample allocation not given. It was on day 63 after the first vaccine or placebo injection that samples were taken. The sample comes from a study of Ad26.COV2.S vaccination and SARS-CoV-2 variants. Germline CDR1 reads SNHLY; CDR2 reads FYNNEI. V lost 5 bases to trimming and J lost 5 bases, with 12 bases between them. This CDR3 region has 13 residues. Sequencing was performed with immunoSEQ multiplex PCR; in TCRdb, only in-frame clones are kept and a portion is missing. This sample yields 410,000 or so clones, of which around 92% are seen a single time; less than 2% belongs to the top ten.

The chain carries TRBV2 and TRBJ1-1; D not certain. This TCR derives from a person between 18 and 65 years old who received the Ad26.COV2.S COVID-19 vaccine or a placebo. Sequencing used peripheral blood, obtained in a trial of Ad26.COV2.S vaccine versus placebo. The CDR3 sequence: CASSRGARTEAFF. In DNA, the CDR3 is TGTGCCAGCAGTCGCGGAGCGAGAACTGAAGCTTTCTTT. Complete variable domain (other parts from reference TRBV2 and TRBJ1-1): EPEVTQTPSHQVTQMGQEVILRCVPISNHLYFYWYRQILGQKVEFLVSFYNNEISEKSEIFDDQFSVERPDGSNFTLKIRSTKLEDSAMYFCASSRGARTEAFFGQGTRLTVV.